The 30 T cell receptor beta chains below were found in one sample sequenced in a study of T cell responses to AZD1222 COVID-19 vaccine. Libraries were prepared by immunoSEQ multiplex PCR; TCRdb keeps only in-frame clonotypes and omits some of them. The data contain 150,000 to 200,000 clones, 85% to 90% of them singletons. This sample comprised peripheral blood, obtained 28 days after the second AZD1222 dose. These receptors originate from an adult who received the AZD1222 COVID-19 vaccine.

The CDR3 coding sequence is TGTGCCAGTAGTATAGGACCCCCCGGGGAGCTGTTTTTT. Protein sequence: CASSIGPPGELFF. This chain links TRBV19 with TRBJ2-2; the D is unclear. CDR3 length equals 13 residues. The V end lost 1 base, the J end lost 6 bases, and 6 bases lay between the germline ends. Per the germline V gene, CDR1 is LNHDA and CDR2 is SQIVND (reference sequence).

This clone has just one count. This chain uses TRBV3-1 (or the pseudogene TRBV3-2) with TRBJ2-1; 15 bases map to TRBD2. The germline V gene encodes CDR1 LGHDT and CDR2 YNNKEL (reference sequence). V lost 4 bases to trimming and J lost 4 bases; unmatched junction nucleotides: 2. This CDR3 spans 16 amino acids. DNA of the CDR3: TGTGCCAGCAGCCCCGGACTAGCGGGAGGGTACAATGAGCAGTTCTTC. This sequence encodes CASSPGLAGGYNEQFF.

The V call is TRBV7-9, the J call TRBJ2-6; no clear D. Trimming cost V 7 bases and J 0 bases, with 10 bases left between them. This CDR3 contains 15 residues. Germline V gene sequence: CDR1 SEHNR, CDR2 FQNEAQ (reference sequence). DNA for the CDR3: TGTGCCAGCACTTACTGGGTCTCTGGGGCCAACGTCCTGACTTTC. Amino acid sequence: CASTYWVSGANVLTF.

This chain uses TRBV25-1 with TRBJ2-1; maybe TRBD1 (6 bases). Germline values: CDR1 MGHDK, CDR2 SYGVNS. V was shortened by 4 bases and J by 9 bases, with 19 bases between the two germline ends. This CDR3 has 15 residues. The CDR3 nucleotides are TGTGCCAGCAGTGGTACGGGCAGGGGTAAAGGTGAGCAGTTCTTC. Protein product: CASSGTGRGKGEQFF.

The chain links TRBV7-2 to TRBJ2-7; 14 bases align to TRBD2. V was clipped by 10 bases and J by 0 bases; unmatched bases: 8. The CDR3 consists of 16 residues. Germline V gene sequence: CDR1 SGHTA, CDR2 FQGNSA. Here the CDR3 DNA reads TGTGCCACCGGACTAGCGGGAGGCCGCCTCTCCTACGAGCAGTACTTC. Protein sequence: CATGLAGGRLSYEQYF. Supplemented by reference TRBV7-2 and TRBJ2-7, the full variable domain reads GAGVSQSPSNKVTEKGKDVELRCDPISGHTALYWYRQSLGQGLEFLIYFQGNSAPDKSGLPSDRFSAERTGGSVSTLTIQRTQQEDSAVYLCATGLAGGRLSYEQYFGPGTRLTVT.

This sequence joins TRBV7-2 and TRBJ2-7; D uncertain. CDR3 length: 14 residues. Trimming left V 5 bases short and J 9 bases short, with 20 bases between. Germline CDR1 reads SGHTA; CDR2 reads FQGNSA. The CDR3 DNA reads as TGTGCCAGCAGCCCGACCACGGAGTCCGGCCGGCAGTACTTC. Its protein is CASSPTTESGRQYF. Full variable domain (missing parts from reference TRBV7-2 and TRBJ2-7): GAGVSQSPSNKVTEKGKDVELRCDPISGHTALYWYRQSLGQGLEFLIYFQGNSAPDKSGLPSDRFSAERTGGSVSTLTIQRTQQEDSAVYLCASSPTTESGRQYFGPGTRLTVT.

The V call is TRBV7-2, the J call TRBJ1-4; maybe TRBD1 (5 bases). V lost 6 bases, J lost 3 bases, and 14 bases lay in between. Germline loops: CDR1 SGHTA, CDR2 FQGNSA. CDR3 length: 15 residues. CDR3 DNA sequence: TGTGCCAGCAGGCCCCAGGGAAATGCTAATGAAAAACTGTTTTTT. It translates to CASRPQGNANEKLFF. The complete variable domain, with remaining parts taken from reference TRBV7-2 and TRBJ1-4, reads GAGVSQSPSNKVTEKGKDVELRCDPISGHTALYWYRQSLGQGLEFLIYFQGNSAPDKSGLPSDRFSAERTGGSVSTLTIQRTQQEDSAVYLCASRPQGNANEKLFFGSGTQLSVL.

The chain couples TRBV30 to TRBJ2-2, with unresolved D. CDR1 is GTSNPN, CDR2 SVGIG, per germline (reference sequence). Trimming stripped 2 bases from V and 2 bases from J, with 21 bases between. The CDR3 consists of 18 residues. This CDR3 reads CAWSPTLELPINTGELFF. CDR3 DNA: TGTGCCTGGAGTCCGACCTTGGAGCTACCTATCAACACCGGGGAGCTGTTTTTT.

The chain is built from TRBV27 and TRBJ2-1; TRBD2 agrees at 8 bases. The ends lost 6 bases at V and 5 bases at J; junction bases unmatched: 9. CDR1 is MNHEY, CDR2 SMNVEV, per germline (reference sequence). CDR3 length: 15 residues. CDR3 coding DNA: TGTGCCAGCAGGTCAGCGGGAGCGGGAAACAATGAGCAGTTCTTC. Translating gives CASRSAGAGNNEQFF.

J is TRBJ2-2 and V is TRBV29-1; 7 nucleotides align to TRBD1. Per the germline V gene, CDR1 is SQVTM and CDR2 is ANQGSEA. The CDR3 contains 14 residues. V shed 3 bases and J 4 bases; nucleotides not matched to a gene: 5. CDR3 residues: CSVEKGAGTGELFF. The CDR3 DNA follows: TGCAGCGTTGAGAAGGGGGCGGGCACCGGGGAGCTGTTTTTT.

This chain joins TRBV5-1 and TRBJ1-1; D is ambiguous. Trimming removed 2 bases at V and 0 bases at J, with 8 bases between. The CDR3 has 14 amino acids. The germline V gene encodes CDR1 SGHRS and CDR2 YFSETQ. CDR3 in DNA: TGCGCCAGCAGCTTACTCACAGTGAACACTGAAGCTTTCTTT. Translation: CASSLLTVNTEAFF.

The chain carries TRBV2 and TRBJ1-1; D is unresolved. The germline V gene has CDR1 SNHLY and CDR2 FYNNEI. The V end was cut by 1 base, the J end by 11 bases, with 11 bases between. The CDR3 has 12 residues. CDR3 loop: CASSEGGGGAFF. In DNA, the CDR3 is TGTGCCAGCAGTGAAGGGGGAGGAGGTGCTTTCTTT. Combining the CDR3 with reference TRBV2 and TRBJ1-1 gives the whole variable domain EPEVTQTPSHQVTQMGQEVILRCVPISNHLYFYWYRQILGQKVEFLVSFYNNEISEKSEIFDDQFSVERPDGSNFTLKIRSTKLEDSAMYFCASSEGGGGAFFGQGTRLTVV.

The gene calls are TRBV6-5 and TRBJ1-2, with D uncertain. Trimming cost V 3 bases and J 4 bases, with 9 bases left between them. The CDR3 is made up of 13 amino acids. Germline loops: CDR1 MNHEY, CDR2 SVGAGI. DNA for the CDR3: TGTGCCAGCAGTTATGGGGAGGGCTATGGCTACACCTTC. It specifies CASSYGEGYGYTF.

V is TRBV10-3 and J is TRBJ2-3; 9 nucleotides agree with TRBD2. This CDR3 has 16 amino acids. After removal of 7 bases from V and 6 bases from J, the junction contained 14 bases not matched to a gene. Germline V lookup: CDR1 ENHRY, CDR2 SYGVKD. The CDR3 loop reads CAIMTSGAVARDTQYF. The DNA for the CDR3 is TGTGCCATCATGACTAGCGGAGCAGTGGCACGGGATACGCAGTATTTT.

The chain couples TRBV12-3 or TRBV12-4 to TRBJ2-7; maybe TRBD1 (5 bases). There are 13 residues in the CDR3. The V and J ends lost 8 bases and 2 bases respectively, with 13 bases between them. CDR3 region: CASPPDRTYEQYF. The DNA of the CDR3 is TGTGCCAGCCCTCCAGACAGAACCTACGAGCAGTACTTC.

The CDR3 loop is CASSLAGAGEQFF. Written as DNA, the CDR3 is TGTGCCAGCAGCTTGGCGGGGGCTGGAGAGCAGTTCTTC. The gene calls are TRBV5-6 and TRBJ2-1, with D perhaps TRBD1 or TRBD2 (6 bases each). The CDR3 has 13 residues. Germline CDR1 SGHDT, CDR2 YYEEEE. Trimming left V 0 bases short and J 10 bases short, with 11 bases between.

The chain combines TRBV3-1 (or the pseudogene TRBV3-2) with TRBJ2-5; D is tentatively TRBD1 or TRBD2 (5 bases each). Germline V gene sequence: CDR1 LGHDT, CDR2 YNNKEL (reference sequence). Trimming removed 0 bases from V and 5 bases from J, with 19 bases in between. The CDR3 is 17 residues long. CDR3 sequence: CASSQDTYPGPGETQYF. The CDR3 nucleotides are TGTGCCAGCAGCCAAGATACTTACCCGGGGCCGGGGGAGACCCAGTACTTC.

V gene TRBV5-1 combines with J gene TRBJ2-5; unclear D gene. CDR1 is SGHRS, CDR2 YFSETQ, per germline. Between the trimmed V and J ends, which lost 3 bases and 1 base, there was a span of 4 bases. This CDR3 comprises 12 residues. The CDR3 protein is CASSWSQETQYF. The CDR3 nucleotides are TGCGCCAGCAGCTGGTCCCAAGAGACCCAGTACTTC.

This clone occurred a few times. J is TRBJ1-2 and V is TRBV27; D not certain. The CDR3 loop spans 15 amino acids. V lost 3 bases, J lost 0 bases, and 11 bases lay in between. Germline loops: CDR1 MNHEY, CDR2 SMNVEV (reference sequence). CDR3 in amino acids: CASSLVVGANYGYTF. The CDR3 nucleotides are TGTGCCAGCAGTTTGGTCGTAGGAGCTAACTATGGCTACACCTTC.

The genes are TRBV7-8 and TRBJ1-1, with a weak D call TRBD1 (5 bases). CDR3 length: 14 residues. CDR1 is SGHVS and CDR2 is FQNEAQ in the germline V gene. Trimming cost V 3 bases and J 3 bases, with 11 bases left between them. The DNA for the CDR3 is TGTGCCAGCAGCTTGTGGGACCCTGACACTGAAGCTTTCTTT. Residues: CASSLWDPDTEAFF.

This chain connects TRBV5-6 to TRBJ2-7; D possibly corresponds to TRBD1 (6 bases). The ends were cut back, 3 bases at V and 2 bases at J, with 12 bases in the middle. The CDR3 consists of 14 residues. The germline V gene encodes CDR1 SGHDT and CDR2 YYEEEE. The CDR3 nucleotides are TGTGCCAGCAGCTCAGGGGCTCGGGCCTACGAGCAGTACTTC. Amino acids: CASSSGARAYEQYF.

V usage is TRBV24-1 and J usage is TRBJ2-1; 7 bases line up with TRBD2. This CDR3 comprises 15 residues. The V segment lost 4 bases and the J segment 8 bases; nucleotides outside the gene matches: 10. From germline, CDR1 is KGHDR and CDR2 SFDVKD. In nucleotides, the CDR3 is TGTGCCACCAGTGACCCTAACGGGAGGAATGATGAGCAGTTCTTC. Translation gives CATSDPNGRNDEQFF.

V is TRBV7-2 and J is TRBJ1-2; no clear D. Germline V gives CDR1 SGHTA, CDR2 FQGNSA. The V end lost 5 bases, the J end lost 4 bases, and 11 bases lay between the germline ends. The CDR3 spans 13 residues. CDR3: CASSLGFPYGYTF. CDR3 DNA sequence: TGTGCCAGCAGCCTCGGATTTCCCTATGGCTACACCTTC.

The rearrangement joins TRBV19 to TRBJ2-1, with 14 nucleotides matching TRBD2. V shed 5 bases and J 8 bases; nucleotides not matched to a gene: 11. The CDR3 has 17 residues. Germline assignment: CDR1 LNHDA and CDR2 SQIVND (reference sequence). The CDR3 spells CASSYGTSGSVRDEQFF. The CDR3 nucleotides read TGTGCCAGTAGTTACGGGACTAGCGGGAGCGTGAGGGATGAGCAGTTCTTC.

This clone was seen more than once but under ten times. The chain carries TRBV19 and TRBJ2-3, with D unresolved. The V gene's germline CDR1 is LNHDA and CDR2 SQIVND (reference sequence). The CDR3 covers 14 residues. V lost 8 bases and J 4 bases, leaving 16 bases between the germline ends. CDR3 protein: CASGAGVPADTQYF. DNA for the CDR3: TGTGCCAGTGGAGCTGGGGTCCCTGCAGATACGCAGTATTTT.

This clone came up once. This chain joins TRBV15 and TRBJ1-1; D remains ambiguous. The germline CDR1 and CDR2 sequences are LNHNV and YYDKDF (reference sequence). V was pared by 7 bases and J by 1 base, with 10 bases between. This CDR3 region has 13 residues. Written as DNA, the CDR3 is TGTGCCACCAAGGAGTACCGGAACACTGAAGCTTTCTTT. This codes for CATKEYRNTEAFF.

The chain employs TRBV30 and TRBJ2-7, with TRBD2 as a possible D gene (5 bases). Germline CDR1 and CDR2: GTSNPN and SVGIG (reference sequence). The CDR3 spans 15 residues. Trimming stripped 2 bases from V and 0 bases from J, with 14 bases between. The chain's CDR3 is CAWSSGPGSSYEQYF. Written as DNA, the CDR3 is TGTGCCTGGAGTTCCGGTCCGGGGTCCTCCTACGAGCAGTACTTC.

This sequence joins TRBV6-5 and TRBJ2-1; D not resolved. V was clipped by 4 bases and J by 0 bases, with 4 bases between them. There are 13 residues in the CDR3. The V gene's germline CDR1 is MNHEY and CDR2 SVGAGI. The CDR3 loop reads CASSLYSYNEQFF. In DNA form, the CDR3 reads TGTGCCAGCAGTTTGTACTCCTACAATGAGCAGTTCTTC.

The CDR3 DNA is TGTGCCAGCAGTGATAGGACCCGGGAGTACTTC. Translating it yields CASSDRTREYF. The chain couples TRBV2 to TRBJ2-7, with no clear D. Trimming shortened V by 3 bases and J by 11 bases, and 11 bases separated the two germline ends. Germline V gene lookup returns CDR1 SNHLY and CDR2 FYNNEI. The CDR3 has 11 residues.

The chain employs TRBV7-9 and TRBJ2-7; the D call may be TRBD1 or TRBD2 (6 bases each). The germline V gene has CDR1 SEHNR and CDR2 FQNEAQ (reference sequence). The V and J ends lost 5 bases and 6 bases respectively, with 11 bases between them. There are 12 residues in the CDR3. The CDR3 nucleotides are TGTGCCAGCAGCCGAGGGGGGATCGAGCAGTACTTC. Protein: CASSRGGIEQYF.